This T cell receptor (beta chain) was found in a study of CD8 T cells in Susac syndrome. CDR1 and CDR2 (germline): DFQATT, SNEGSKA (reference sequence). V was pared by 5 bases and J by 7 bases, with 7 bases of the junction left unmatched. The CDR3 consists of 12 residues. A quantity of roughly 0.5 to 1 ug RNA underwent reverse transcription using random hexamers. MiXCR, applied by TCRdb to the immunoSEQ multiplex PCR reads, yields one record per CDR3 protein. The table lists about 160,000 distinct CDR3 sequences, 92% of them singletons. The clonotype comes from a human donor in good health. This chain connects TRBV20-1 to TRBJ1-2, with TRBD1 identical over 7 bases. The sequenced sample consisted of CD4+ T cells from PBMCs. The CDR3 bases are TGCAGTGCTCATGAGGGGGCTGGTGGCTACACCTTC. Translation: CSAHEGAGGYTF.